The clone carrying this T cell receptor beta chain was counted ten times or more. Trimming left V 5 bases short and J 0 bases short, with 20 bases between. Germline CDR1 is LNHDA and CDR2 is SQIVND (reference sequence). The length of the CDR3 is 19 residues. These data are taken from a study of kidney transplant recipient with SARS-CoV-2 infection. One entry per CDR3 protein results from TCRdb running MiXCR on the reads. The data show 200,000 to 250,000 distinct CDR3 sequences, under 30% seen once. Sequences were derived from a blood sample, sampled at baseline and on day 111 from a kidney transplant recipient. The sequence derives from a male patient younger than 45 who had COVID-19 and was a kidney transplant recipient. The T cells may come from the graft donor. The V and J genes are TRBV19 and TRBJ2-6; D is unclear. As DNA, the CDR3 is TGTGCCAGTAGTGCTAGACTGAATACTATCGACTCTGGGGCCAACGTCCTGACTTTC. Translating it yields CASSARLNTIDSGANVLTF.